The 26 T cell receptor beta chains given below trace back to one sample, sequenced in a study of long-term antiretroviral therapy in people with HIV. Version v3.0 of the immunoSEQ assay was performed at survey level. Profiling relied on immunoSEQ multiplex PCR, and the TCRdb table lists in-frame clones only, not all of them. This sample has some 18,000 clones, with roughly 90% found just once. The sample in question was unsorted PBMCs, obtained 2.1 years after starting antiretroviral therapy. Source of these receptors: a man aged 18-30 years with HIV.

This rearrangement joins TRBV18 to TRBJ1-3; 9 nucleotides line up with TRBD1. Trimming took 4 bases from V and 0 from J; bases not matched to a gene: 4. The CDR3 has 16 amino acids. Germline CDR1 and CDR2: KGHSH and LQKENI. This CDR3 is CASSLGTGYSGNTIYF. The CDR3, as DNA: TGTGCCAGCTCACTCGGGACAGGGTACTCTGGAAACACCATATATTTT.

The chain couples TRBV7-8 to TRBJ2-7; D tentatively fits TRBD1 or TRBD2 (7 bases each). V lost 10 bases and J 1 base, leaving 14 bases between the germline ends. Germline V gene lookup returns CDR1 SGHVS and CDR2 FQNEAQ. The CDR3 totals 13 residues. The CDR3 reads CATQGGESYEQYF. The CDR3 DNA follows: TGTGCCACTCAGGGGGGGGAATCCTACGAGCAGTACTTC.

The rearrangement joins TRBV18 to TRBJ1-1; D remains unclear. CDR3 length equals 14 residues. Germline CDR1 reads KGHSH; CDR2 reads LQKENI. V was clipped by 1 base and J by 3 bases, with 9 bases between them. Here the CDR3 DNA reads TGTGCCAGCTCACCACAGGGAGTCGACACTGAAGCTTTCTTT. It translates to CASSPQGVDTEAFF.

The chain recombines TRBV30 with TRBJ2-7; D unclear. The CDR3 is 11 amino acids. V lost 4 bases to trimming and J lost 3 bases, with 7 bases between them. The germline CDR1 and CDR2 sequences are GTSNPN and SVGIG (reference sequence). Written as DNA, the CDR3 is TGTGCCTGGACGGTCAGCTACGAGCAGTACTTC. Translating it yields CAWTVSYEQYF. The full variable domain, with the rest looked up from reference TRBV30 and TRBJ2-7, is SQTIHQWPATLVQPVGSPLSLECTVEGTSNPNLYWYRQAAGRGLQLLFYSVGIGQISSEVPQNLSASRPQDRQFILSSKKLLLSDSGFYLCAWTVSYEQYFGPGTRLTVT.

This chain uses TRBV6-5 with TRBJ1-1; 8 nucleotides align to TRBD1. The germline V gene has CDR1 MNHEY and CDR2 SVGAGI. Trimming at V came to 6 bases and at J to 1 base, leaving 4 bases not matched to a gene. CDR3 size: 14 residues. CDR3 sequence: CASSRQGRNTEAFF. CDR3 in DNA: TGTGCCAGCAGCCGACAGGGGCGGAACACTGAAGCTTTCTTT.

This clone was recorded once. The chain joins TRBV2 to TRBJ2-1, with 15 nucleotides matching TRBD2. Germline V CDR1 and CDR2: SNHLY, FYNNEI. The trim removed 8 bases at V and 2 bases at J, leaving 7 bases unmatched. The CDR3 is made up of 17 amino acids. CDR3: CASPGTSGRTTYNEQFF. As DNA, the CDR3 is TGTGCCAGCCCCGGGACTAGCGGGAGGACGACCTACAATGAGCAGTTCTTC.

This chain uses TRBV7-6 with TRBJ2-7; possibly TRBD2 for D (6 bases). This CDR3 region has 16 residues. Germline CDR1 and CDR2: SGHVS and FNYEAQ. The V gene lost 1 base and the J gene lost 5 bases, with 18 bases spanning the gap. The CDR3 here is CASSLVPSGGPNEQYF. The CDR3 DNA reads as TGTGCCAGCAGCTTAGTCCCAAGCGGAGGGCCCAACGAGCAGTACTTC.

The chain employs TRBV5-4 and TRBJ2-7; D remains unclear. CDR1 is SGHNT and CDR2 is YYREEE in the germline V gene (reference sequence). The CDR3 sequence is 14 residues long. V lost 4 bases, J lost 6 bases, and 17 bases lay in between. CDR3 DNA sequence: TGTGCCAGCAGCGAGGATCCAGAATCTTCCGAGCAGTACTTC. Its translation is CASSEDPESSEQYF.

This rearrangement joins TRBV29-1 to TRBJ2-4; TRBD2 agrees at 7 bases. Unmatched junction bases numbered 10, after V lost 6 bases and J lost 5 bases. This CDR3 has 14 amino acids. Germline V gene data show CDR1 as SQVTM and CDR2 as ANQGSEA. The CDR3 loop reads CSVPGGGYENIQYF. DNA for the CDR3: TGCAGCGTCCCGGGCGGGGGTTATGAAAACATTCAGTACTTC.

V usage is TRBV11-2 and J usage is TRBJ2-1; 10 nucleotides agree with TRBD2. The CDR3 length is 14 residues. CDR1 and CDR2 from the germline V gene are SGHAT and FQNNGV. After removal of 5 bases from V and 10 bases from J, the junction contained 8 bases not matched to a gene. CDR3 region: CASSVKRGGREQFF. The CDR3 DNA sequence: TGTGCCAGCAGCGTCAAGCGGGGGGGGAGGGAGCAGTTCTTC.

V is TRBV5-6 and J is TRBJ1-4; no firm D call. The CDR3 runs to 16 residues. Per the germline V gene, CDR1 is SGHDT and CDR2 is YYEEEE. V was clipped by 2 bases and J by 2 bases, with 13 bases between them. Here the CDR3 DNA reads TGTGCCAGCAGCTTTGCGGGGATTCGGACTAATGAAAAACTGTTTTTT. This codes for CASSFAGIRTNEKLFF. The complete variable domain, with remaining parts taken from reference TRBV5-6 and TRBJ1-4, reads DAGVTQSPTHLIKTRGQQVTLRCSPKSGHDTVSWYQQALGQGPQFIFQYYEEEERQRGNFPDRFSGHQFPNYSSELNVNALLLGDSALYLCASSFAGIRTNEKLFFGSGTQLSVL.

The chain has TRBV9 and TRBJ2-2; 11 bases align to TRBD1. This CDR3 is built from 18 residues. V shed 0 bases and J 1 base; nucleotides not matched to a gene: 5. From germline, CDR1 is SGDLS and CDR2 YYNGEE. The CDR3 DNA reads TGTGCCAGCAGCGTAGGGGGACAGGGGGGTTTGAACACCGGGGAGCTGTTTTTT. This encodes CASSVGGQGGLNTGELFF. Full variable domain (remainder filled in from reference TRBV9 and TRBJ2-2): DSGVTQTPKHLITATGQRVTLRCSPRSGDLSVYWYQQSLDQGLQFLIQYYNGEERAKGNILERFSAQQFPDLHSELNLSSLELGDSALYFCASSVGGQGGLNTGELFFGEGSRLTVL.

The V gene is TRBV4-3, the J gene TRBJ2-1, with D perhaps TRBD1 (6 bases). Germline CDR1 and CDR2: LGHNA and YSLEER. V lost 4 bases, J lost 7 bases, and 11 bases lay in between. The CDR3 is made up of 13 amino acids. The CDR3 loop is CASSPQGRNEQFF. Written as DNA, the CDR3 is TGCGCCAGCAGCCCCCAGGGGCGGAATGAGCAGTTCTTC.

The chain links TRBV5-8 to TRBJ2-7, with 7 bases identical to TRBD1. CDR1 SGHTS and CDR2 YDEGEE come from the germline V gene. The CDR3 totals 13 residues. The V gene end was trimmed by 2 bases and the J gene end by 6 bases; junction bases not matched to a gene: 5. CDR3 in DNA: TGTGCCAGCAGCTTTGGGACAGATCGCGAGCAGTACTTC. It codes for CASSFGTDREQYF.

This chain joins TRBV6-1 and TRBJ2-7; D call uncertain. This CDR3 has 14 residues. Germline CDR1 is MNHNS and CDR2 is SASEGT. Trimming took off 6 bases at V and 1 base at J, with 13 bases between the two ends. Here the CDR3 reads CASRTGPYSYEQYF. DNA of the CDR3: TGTGCCAGCAGGACCGGCCCCTATTCCTACGAGCAGTACTTC.

This sequence joins TRBV19 and TRBJ1-2; D remains unclear. The CDR3 extends over 13 amino acids. V lost 3 bases, J lost 6 bases, and 11 bases lay in between. Germline lookup yields CDR1 LNHDA and CDR2 SQIVND (reference sequence). In DNA form, the CDR3 reads TGTGCCAGTAGTATTGCGGGCACCAATGGCTACACCTTC. This encodes CASSIAGTNGYTF. Supplemented by reference TRBV19 and TRBJ1-2, the full variable domain reads DGGITQSPKYLFRKEGQNVTLSCEQNLNHDAMYWYRQDPGQGLRLIYYSQIVNDFQKGDIAEGYSVSREKKESFPLTVTSAQKNPTAFYLCASSIAGTNGYTFGSGTRLTVV.

CDR3 sequence: CASSIDTLNTEAFF. DNA for the CDR3: TGTGCCAGTAGTATCGACACCTTGAACACTGAAGCTTTCTTT. The chain joins TRBV19 to TRBJ1-1, with no clear D. This CDR3 has 14 amino acids. Trimming took 3 bases from V and 0 from J, leaving 8 bases between them. Per the germline V gene, CDR1 is LNHDA and CDR2 is SQIVND (reference sequence).

This clone is deemed large. The chain uses TRBV9 and TRBJ2-3, with TRBD1 matching 8 bases. V trimming: 3 bases; J trimming: 1 base; junction bases outside the gene matches: 7. The germline gives CDR1 SGDLS, CDR2 YYNGEE. The CDR3 covers 16 residues. The CDR3 bases are TGTGCCAGCAGCGGATATCAGGGGGCCCGCACAGATACGCAGTATTTT. The encoded protein is CASSGYQGARTDTQYF. The variable domain in full, completed from reference TRBV9 and TRBJ2-3, reads DSGVTQTPKHLITATGQRVTLRCSPRSGDLSVYWYQQSLDQGLQFLIQYYNGEERAKGNILERFSAQQFPDLHSELNLSSLELGDSALYFCASSGYQGARTDTQYFGPGTRLTVL.

The count of this clone is one. The chain couples TRBV7-8 to TRBJ2-3; 9 bases are shared with TRBD1. The V gene end was trimmed by 7 bases and the J gene end by 2 bases; junction bases not matched to a gene: 10. Germline V gene sequence: CDR1 SGHVS, CDR2 FQNEAQ. The CDR3 totals 16 residues. Written as DNA, the CDR3 is TGTGCCAGCAAAACCCCGGACAGGGGCTTCACAGATACGCAGTATTTT. Encoded protein: CASKTPDRGFTDTQYF. Filled out from reference TRBV7-8 and TRBJ2-3, the complete variable domain reads GAGVSQSPRYKVAKRGQDVALRCDPISGHVSLFWYQQALGQGPEFLTYFQNEAQLDKSGLPSDRFFAERPEGSVSTLKIQRTQQEDSAVYLCASKTPDRGFTDTQYFGPGTRLTVL.

This clone was recorded only once. This chain joins TRBV29-1 and TRBJ1-4, with no clear D. This CDR3 spans 14 amino acids. V was cut by 6 bases and J by 6 bases, with 17 bases left in between. Germline values: CDR1 SQVTM, CDR2 ANQGSEA. The CDR3 spells CSVAGTRRDEKLFF. The CDR3 DNA reads as TGCAGCGTGGCGGGTACGCGTAGGGATGAAAAACTGTTTTTT.

This chain joins TRBV6-5 and TRBJ2-2; 8 bases map to TRBD1. This CDR3 comprises 14 residues. Germline V gives CDR1 MNHEY, CDR2 SVGAGI. V gave up 5 bases and J gave up 4 bases; unmatched junction bases: 3. CDR3 bases: TGTGCCAGCAGTCCTACAGGGGGCACCGGGGAGCTGTTTTTT. Protein: CASSPTGGTGELFF.

The CDR3 loop is CASSDSENGGTEAFF. The CDR3 DNA is TGTGCCAGCAGTGATAGTGAAAATGGCGGAACTGAAGCTTTCTTT. The rearrangement joins TRBV6-1 to TRBJ1-1; unclear D gene. The germline V gene has CDR1 MNHNS and CDR2 SASEGT. Trimming stripped 3 bases from V and 5 bases from J, with 16 bases between. CDR3 length: 15 amino acids.

This clone was seen a handful of times. J is TRBJ1-6 and V is TRBV6-5, with D possibly TRBD1 on 5 matching bases. This CDR3 contains 15 residues. CDR1 and CDR2 (germline): MNHEY, SVGAGI. V dropped 0 bases and J dropped 7 bases, with 10 bases sitting between them. Here the CDR3 reads CASSYSGANNSPLHF. The CDR3, as DNA: TGTGCCAGCAGTTACTCCGGGGCGAACAATTCACCCCTCCACTTT.

The chain is built from TRBV19 and TRBJ1-1; D gene uncertain. Germline CDR1 and CDR2: LNHDA and SQIVND (reference sequence). Between the trimmed V and J ends, which lost 2 bases and 4 bases, there was a span of 8 bases. This CDR3 is 13 amino acids long. The CDR3 DNA reads as TGTGCCAGTAGTATACAGATGGTCACTGAAGCTTTCTTT. This encodes CASSIQMVTEAFF.

The chain combines TRBV6-4 with TRBJ2-5; the match to TRBD2 covers 7 bases. CDR3 size: 13 residues. J lost 7 bases, V lost 10 bases, and 12 bases had no gene match. Germline CDR1 reads MRHNA; CDR2 reads SNTAGT. In DNA, the CDR3 is TGTGCCATGGGGGGACTATTTGAAGGGACCCAGTACTTC. Protein: CAMGGLFEGTQYF.

This sequence joins TRBV6-5 and TRBJ1-1, with D possibly TRBD1 on 5 matching bases. V lost 6 bases, J lost 4 bases, and 12 bases lay in between. This CDR3 contains 13 residues. Germline-derived CDR1 and CDR2 are MNHEY and SVGAGI. CDR3 region: CASSRDEFTEAFF. For the CDR3, the DNA is TGTGCCAGCAGCCGGGACGAGTTCACTGAAGCTTTCTTT.